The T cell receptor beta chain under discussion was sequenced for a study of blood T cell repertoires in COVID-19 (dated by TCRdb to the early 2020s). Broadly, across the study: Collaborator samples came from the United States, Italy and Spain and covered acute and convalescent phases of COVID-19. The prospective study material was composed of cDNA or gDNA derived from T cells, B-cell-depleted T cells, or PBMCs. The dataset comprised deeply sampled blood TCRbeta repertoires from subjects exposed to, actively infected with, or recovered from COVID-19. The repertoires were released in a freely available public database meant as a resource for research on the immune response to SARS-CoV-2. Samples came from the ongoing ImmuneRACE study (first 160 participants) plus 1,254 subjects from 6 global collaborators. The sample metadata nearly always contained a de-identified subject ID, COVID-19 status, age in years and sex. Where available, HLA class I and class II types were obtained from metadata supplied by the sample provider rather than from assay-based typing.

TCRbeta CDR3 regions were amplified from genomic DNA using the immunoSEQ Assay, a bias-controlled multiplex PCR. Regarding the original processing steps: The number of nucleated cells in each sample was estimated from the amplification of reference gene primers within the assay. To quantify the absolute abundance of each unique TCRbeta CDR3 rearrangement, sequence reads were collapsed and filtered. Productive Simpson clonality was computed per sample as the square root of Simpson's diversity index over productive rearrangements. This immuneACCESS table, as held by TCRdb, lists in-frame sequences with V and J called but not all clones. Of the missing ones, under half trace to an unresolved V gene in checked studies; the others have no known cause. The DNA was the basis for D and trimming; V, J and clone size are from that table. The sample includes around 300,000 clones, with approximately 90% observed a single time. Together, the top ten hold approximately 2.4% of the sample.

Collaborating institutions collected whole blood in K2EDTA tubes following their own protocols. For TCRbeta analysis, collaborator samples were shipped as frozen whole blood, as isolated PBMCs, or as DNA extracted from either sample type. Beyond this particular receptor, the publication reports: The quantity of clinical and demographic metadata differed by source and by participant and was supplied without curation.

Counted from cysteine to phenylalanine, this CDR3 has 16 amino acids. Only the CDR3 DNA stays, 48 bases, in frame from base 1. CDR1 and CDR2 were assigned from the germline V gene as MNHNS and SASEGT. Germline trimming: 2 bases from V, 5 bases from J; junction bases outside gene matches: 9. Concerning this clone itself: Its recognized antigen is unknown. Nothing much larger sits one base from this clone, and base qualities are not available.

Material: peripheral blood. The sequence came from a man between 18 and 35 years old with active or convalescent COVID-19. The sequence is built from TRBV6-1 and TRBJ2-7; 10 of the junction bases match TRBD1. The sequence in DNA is TGTGCCAGCAGTGAACTCCCCCCGGGACAGGGGAACGAGCAGTACTTC. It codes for CASSELPPGQGNEQYF.